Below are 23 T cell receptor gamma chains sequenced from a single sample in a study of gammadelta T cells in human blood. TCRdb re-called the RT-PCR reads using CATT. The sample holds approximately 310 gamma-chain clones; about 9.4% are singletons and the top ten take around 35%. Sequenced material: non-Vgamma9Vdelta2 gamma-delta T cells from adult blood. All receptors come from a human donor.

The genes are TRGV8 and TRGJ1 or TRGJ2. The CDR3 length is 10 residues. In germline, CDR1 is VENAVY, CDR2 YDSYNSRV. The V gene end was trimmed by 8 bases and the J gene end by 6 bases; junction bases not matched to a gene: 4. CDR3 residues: CATLSYKKLF. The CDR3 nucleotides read TGTGCCACCTTAAGTTATAAGAAACTCTTT.

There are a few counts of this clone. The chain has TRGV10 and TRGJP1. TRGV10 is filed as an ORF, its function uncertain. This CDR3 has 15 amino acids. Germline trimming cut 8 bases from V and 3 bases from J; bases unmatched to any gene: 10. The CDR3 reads CAAWDKPPTGWFKIF. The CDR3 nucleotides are TGTGCTGCGTGGGATAAACCCCCCACTGGTTGGTTCAAGATATTT.

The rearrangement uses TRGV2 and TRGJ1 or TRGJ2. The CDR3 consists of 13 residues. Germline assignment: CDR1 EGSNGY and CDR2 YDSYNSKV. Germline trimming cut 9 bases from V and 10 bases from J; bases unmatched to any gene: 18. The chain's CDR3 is CATQHGQGRKKLF. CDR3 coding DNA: TGTGCCACCCAACACGGGCAGGGGCGAAAGAAACTCTTT.

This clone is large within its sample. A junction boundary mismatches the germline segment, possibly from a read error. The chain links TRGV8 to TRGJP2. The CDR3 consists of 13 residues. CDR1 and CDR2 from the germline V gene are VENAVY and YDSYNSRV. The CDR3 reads CATWDSSDWIKTF. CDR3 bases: TGTGCCACCTGGGATAGCAGTGATTGGATCAAGACGTTT.

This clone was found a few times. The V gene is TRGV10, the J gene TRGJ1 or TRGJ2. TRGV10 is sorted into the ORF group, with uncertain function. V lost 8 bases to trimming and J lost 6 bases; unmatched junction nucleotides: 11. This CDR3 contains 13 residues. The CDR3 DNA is TGTGCTGCGTGGGATTATATACGTTATAAGAAACTCTTT. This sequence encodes CAAWDYIRYKKLF.

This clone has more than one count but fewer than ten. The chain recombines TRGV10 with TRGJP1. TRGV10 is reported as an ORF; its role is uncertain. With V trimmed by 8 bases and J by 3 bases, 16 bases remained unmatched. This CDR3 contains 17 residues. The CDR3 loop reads CAAWDSGYKATGWFKIF. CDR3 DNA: TGTGCTGCGTGGGATTCCGGGTACAAGGCCACTGGTTGGTTCAAGATATTT.

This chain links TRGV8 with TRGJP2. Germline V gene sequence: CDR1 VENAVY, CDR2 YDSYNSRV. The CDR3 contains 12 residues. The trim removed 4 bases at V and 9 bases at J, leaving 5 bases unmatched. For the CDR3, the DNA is TGTGCCACCTGGGACTTGTATTGGATCAAGACGTTT. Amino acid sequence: CATWDLYWIKTF.

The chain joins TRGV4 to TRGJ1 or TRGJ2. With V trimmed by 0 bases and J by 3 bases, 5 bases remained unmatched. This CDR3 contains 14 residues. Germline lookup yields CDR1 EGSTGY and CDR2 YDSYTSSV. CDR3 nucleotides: TGTGCCACCTGGGATGGGCCTTTTTATTATAAGAAACTCTTT. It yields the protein CATWDGPFYYKKLF.

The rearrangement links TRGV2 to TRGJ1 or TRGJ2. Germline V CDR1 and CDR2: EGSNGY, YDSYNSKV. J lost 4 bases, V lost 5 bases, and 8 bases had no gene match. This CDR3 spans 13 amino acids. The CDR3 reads CATWARAYYKKLF. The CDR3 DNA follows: TGTGCCACCTGGGCCCGGGCCTATTATAAGAAACTCTTT.

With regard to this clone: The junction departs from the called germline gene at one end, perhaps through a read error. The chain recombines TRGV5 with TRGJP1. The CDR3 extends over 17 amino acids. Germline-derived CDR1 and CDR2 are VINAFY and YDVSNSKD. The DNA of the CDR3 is TGTGCCACCTGGGACAGGCGCCCTAATACCACTGGTTGGTTCACGATATTT. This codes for CATWDRRPNTTGWFTIF.

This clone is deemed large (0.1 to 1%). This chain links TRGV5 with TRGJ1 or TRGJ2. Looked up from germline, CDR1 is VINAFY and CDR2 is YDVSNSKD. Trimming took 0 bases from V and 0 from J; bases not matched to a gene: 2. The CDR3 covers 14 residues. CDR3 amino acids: CATWDRSNYYKKLF. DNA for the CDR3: TGTGCCACCTGGGACAGGTCGAATTATTATAAGAAACTCTTT.

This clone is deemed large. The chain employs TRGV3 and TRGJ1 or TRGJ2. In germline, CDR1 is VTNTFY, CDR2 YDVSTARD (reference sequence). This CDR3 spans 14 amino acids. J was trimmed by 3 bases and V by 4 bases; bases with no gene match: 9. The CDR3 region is CATWEGRCYYKKLF. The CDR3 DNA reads TGTGCCACCTGGGAGGGTCGGTGTTATTATAAGAAACTCTTT.

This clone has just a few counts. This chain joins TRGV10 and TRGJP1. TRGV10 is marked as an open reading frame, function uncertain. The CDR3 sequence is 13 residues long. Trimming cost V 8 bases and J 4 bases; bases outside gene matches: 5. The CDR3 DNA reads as TGTGCTGCGTGGGATTTCACTGGTTGGTTCAAGATATTT. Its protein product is CAAWDFTGWFKIF.

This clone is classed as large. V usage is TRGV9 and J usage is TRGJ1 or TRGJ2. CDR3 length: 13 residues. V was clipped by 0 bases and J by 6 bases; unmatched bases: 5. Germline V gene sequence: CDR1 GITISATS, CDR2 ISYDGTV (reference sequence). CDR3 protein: CALWEVHIYKKLF. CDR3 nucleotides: TGTGCCTTGTGGGAGGTGCACATTTATAAGAAACTCTTT.

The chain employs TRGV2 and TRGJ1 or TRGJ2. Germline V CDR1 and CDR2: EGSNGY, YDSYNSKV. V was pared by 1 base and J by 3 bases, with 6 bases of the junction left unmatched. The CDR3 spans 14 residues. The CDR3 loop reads CATWDGGGYYKKLF. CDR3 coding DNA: TGTGCCACCTGGGACGGAGGGGGTTATTATAAGAAACTCTTT.

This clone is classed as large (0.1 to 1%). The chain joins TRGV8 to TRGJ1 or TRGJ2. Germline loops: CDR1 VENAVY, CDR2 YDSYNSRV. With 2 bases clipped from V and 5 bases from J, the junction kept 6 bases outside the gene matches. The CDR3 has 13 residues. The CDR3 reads CATWDNQHYKKLF. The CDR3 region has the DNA TGTGCCACCTGGGATAACCAGCATTATAAGAAACTCTTT.

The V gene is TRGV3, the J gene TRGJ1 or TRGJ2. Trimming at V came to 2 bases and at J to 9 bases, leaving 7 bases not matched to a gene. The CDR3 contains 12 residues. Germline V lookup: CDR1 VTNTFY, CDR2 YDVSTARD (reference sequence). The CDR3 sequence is CATWDNRAKKLF. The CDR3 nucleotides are TGTGCCACCTGGGACAACAGGGCTAAGAAACTCTTT.

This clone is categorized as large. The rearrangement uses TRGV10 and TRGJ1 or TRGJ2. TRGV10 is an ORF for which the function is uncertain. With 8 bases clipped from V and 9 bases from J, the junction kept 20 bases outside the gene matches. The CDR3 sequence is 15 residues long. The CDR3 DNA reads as TGTGCTGCGTGGGATTATAAATGTTTGAGGGGTAAGAAACTCTTT. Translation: CAAWDYKCLRGKKLF.

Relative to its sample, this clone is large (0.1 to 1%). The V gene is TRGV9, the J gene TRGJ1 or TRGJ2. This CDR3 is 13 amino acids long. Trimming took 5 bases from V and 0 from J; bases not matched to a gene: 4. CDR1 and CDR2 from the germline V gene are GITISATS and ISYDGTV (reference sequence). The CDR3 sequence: CALWAPNYYKKLF. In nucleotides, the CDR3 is TGTGCCTTGTGGGCCCCGAATTATTATAAGAAACTCTTT.

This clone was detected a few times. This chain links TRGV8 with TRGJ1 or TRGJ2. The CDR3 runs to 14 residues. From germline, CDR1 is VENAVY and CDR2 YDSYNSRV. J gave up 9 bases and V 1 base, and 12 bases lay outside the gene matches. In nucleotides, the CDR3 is TGTGCCACCTGGGATAGCCCCGTAAATCTTAAGAAACTCTTT. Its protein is CATWDSPVNLKKLF.

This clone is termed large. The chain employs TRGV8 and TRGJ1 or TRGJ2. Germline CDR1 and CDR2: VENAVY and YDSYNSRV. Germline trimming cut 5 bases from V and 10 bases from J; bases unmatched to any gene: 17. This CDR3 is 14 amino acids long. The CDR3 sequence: CATWVPGENRKKLF. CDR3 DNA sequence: TGTGCCACCTGGGTGCCGGGAGAGAATAGAAAGAAACTCTTT.

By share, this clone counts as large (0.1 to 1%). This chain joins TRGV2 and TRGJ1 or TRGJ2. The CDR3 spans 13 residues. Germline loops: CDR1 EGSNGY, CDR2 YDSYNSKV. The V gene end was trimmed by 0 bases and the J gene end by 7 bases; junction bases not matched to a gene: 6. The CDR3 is CATWDGNRYKKLF. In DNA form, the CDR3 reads TGTGCCACCTGGGACGGGAATAGGTATAAGAAACTCTTT.

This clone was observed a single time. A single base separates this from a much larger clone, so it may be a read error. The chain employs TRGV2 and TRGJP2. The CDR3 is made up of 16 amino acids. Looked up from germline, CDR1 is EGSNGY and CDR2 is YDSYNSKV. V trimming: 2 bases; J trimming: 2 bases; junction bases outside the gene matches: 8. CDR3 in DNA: TGTGCCACCTGGGACGACCCTCAAAGTAGTGATTGGATCAAGACGTTT. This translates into CATWDDPQSSDWIKTF.